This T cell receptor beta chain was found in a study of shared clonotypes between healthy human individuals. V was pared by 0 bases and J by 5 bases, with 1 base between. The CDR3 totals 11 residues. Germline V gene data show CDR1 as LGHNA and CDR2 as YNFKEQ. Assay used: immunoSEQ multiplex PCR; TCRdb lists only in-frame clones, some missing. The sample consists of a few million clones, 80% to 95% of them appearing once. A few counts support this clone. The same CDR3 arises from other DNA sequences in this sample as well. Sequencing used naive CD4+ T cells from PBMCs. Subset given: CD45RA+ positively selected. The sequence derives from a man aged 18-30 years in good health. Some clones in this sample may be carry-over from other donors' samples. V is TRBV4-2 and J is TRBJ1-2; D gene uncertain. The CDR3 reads CASSQEYGYTF. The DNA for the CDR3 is TGTGCCAGCAGCCAAGAATATGGCTACACCTTC.